What follows are 8 T cell receptor beta chains derived from one specimen sequenced in a study of patients and donors after allogeneic stem cell transplantation. TCRdb reprocessed the RT-PCR reads via MiXCR and lists one record per CDR3 protein. The sample has about 230,000 distinct CDR3 sequences, roughly 14% seen once. The sequencing input was blood, either unsorted or a sorted T cell fraction (not recorded which). These receptors all come from a human donor who was either an allogeneic HSCT recipient or a stem cell or donor lymphocyte infusion donor (not recorded which). It is not recorded whose cells these are; they may come from a transplant donor.

This clonotype was recorded a few times. The chain carries TRBV2 and TRBJ1-3, with D uncertain. The CDR3 length is 12 residues. V was pared by 7 bases and J by 2 bases, with 6 bases between. Germline CDR1 reads SNHLY; CDR2 reads FYNNEI. Here the CDR3 DNA reads TGTGCCAGCACTACACCTGGAAACACCATATATTTT. Its translation: CASTTPGNTIYF.

This chain uses TRBV4-2 with TRBJ2-2, with 8 bases identical to TRBD2. The CDR3 is 16 residues long. Germline CDR1 reads LGHNA; CDR2 reads YNFKEQ. V lost 4 bases to trimming and J lost 4 bases; unmatched junction nucleotides: 8. DNA for the CDR3: TGTGCCAGCAGCCGTACTCGTAGCGGGACCACCGGGGAGCTGTTTTTT. Translation: CASSRTRSGTTGELFF.

The chain employs TRBV6-5 and TRBJ1-6, with D possibly matching TRBD1 (5 bases). The CDR3 contains 14 residues. Trimming left V 0 bases short and J 5 bases short, with 5 bases between. Germline V gene data show CDR1 as MNHEY and CDR2 as SVGAGI. The CDR3 coding sequence is TGTGCCAGCAGTTACTCAGGGGATAATTCACCCCTCCACTTT. Its protein is CASSYSGDNSPLHF.

The chain has TRBV6-1 and TRBJ1-1; 12 bases match TRBD1. V was pared by 5 bases and J by 11 bases, with 12 bases of the junction left unmatched. The germline gives CDR1 MNHNS, CDR2 SASEGT. The CDR3 length is 15 residues. CDR3 nucleotide sequence: TGTGCCAGCAGTCGTCCGGGGGACAGGGGGCCGGGGGCTTTCTTT. Translating it yields CASSRPGDRGPGAFF.

In this sample, this clonotype turned up a few times. This chain links TRBV5-4 with TRBJ1-3, with 11 bases lining up with TRBD1. The germline gives CDR1 SGHNT, CDR2 YYREEE (reference sequence). The V gene end was trimmed by 4 bases and the J gene end by 2 bases; junction bases not matched to a gene: 2. There are 15 residues in the CDR3. The CDR3 nucleotides are TGTGCCAGCAGCGGACAGGGGGCGGCTGGAAACACCATATATTTT. This codes for CASSGQGAAGNTIYF.

This clonotype has only a few counts. V is TRBV11-2 and J is TRBJ2-7; D remains unclear. Trimming pared 1 base from V and 0 bases from J, leaving 16 bases between. Germline V gene data show CDR1 as SGHAT and CDR2 as FQNNGV. The CDR3 length is 17 residues. For the CDR3, the DNA is TGTGCCAGCAGCTTAGGGAGTGCGGCCCTGAGCTCCTACGAGCAGTACTTC. Its protein is CASSLGSAALSSYEQYF.

CDR3 nucleotide sequence: TGTGCCAGTAGTATGAGGCAGAGCAATCAGCCCCAGCATTTT. It translates to CASSMRQSNQPQHF. This chain connects TRBV19 to TRBJ1-5; no clear D. Germline V CDR1 and CDR2: LNHDA, SQIVND (reference sequence). V was cut by 3 bases and J by 1 base, with 7 bases left in between. The CDR3 is 14 amino acids.

This chain links TRBV5-1 with TRBJ2-1; D might be TRBD1 (5 bases). V was cut by 0 bases and J by 10 bases, with 8 bases left in between. This CDR3 is 12 amino acids long. CDR1 is SGHRS and CDR2 is YFSETQ in the germline V gene. This CDR3 is CASSLAAGEQFF. The CDR3 bases are TGCGCCAGCAGCTTGGCGGCAGGGGAGCAGTTCTTC. The variable domain in full, completed from reference TRBV5-1 and TRBJ2-1, reads KAGVTQTPRYLIKTRGQQVTLSCSPISGHRSVSWYQQTPGQGLQFLFEYFSETQRNKGNFPGRFSGRQFSNSRSEMNVSTLELGDSALYLCASSLAAGEQFFGPGTRLTVL.